The rows below give T cell receptor beta chains drawn from one sample of a study of T cell responses to AZD1222 COVID-19 vaccine. The data were produced by immunoSEQ multiplex PCR, yet TCRdb's version contains in-frame clones alone and is incomplete. The table records 150,000 to 200,000 clones, approximately 90% of them present only once. This specimen consisted of peripheral blood, obtained 28 days after the second dose of the MenACWY control vaccine. The receptor source for this set is an adult who received the MenACWY meningococcal vaccine as a control. Both conserved end residues are part of each CDR3. D genes are given only for firm matches. Rows give clone size only sometimes, using once, few, many, or a class for an expanded clone.

TRBV19	TRBJ2-3	-	-	CASSIRTDTQYF	TGTGCCAGTAGTATCAGGACAGATACGCAGTATTTT
TRBV9	TRBJ2-1	TRBD2	-	CASGPLGGGPYNEQFF	TGTGCCAGCGGACCTTTGGGGGGAGGGCCCTACAATGAGCAGTTCTTC
TRBV7-6	TRBJ2-1	TRBD2	-	CASRQLAGEGYEQFF	TGTGCCAGCAGACAACTAGCGGGAGAAGGTTATGAGCAGTTCTTC
TRBV6-2/TRBV6-3	TRBJ2-2	TRBD2	-	CASSSRWTSGISGELFF	TGTGCCAGCAGTTCCCGATGGACTAGCGGGATCTCCGGGGAGCTGTTTTTT
TRBV28	TRBJ2-7	-	-	CASSLWKEGQGGPTSSYEQYF	TGTGCCAGCAGTTTATGGAAGGAAGGGCAGGGGGGACCAACTAGCTCCTACGAGCAGTACTTC
TRBV28	TRBJ2-7	TRBD2	-	CASRTGKGLDYLSYEQYF	TGTGCCAGCAGGACAGGAAAGGGACTAGACTACCTATCCTACGAGCAGTACTTC
TRBV15	TRBJ1-4	TRBD1	-	CATSGYRGRRGEKLFF	TGTGCCACCAGCGGATACAGGGGGCGGCGTGGTGAAAAACTGTTTTTT
TRBV7-9	TRBJ1-6	-	-	CASSYDILSSYNSPLHF	TGTGCCAGCAGCTACGACATCCTCAGCTCCTATAATTCACCCCTCCACTTT
TRBV5-1	TRBJ2-7	-	-	CASSGLTGAPGEQYF	TGCGCCAGCAGCGGTCTGACCGGGGCGCCGGGGGAGCAGTACTTC
TRBV15	TRBJ1-2	-	-	CATSRENQGEGYTF	TGTGCCACCAGCAGGGAAAACCAGGGTGAGGGCTACACCTTC
TRBV14	TRBJ2-7	TRBD2	-	CASSQVLAGGFYEQYF	TGTGCCAGCAGCCAAGTGCTAGCGGGAGGCTTCTACGAGCAGTACTTC
TRBV4-3	TRBJ1-2	-	-	CASSQGQRRTANYGYTF	TGCGCCAGCAGCCAAGGGCAAAGACGGACAGCTAACTATGGCTACACCTTC
TRBV5-1	TRBJ2-1	-	-	CASNERGGHNYNEQFF	TGCGCCAGCAACGAGAGGGGAGGTCACAACTACAATGAGCAGTTCTTC
TRBV27	TRBJ2-1	TRBD2	-	CASSSILAGDNEQFF	TGTGCCAGCAGTTCTATCTTAGCGGGGGACAATGAGCAGTTCTTC
TRBV28	TRBJ2-5	-	-	CASSLARAEETQYF	TGTGCCAGCAGTTTAGCCCGGGCGGAAGAGACCCAGTACTTC
TRBV19	TRBJ2-7	TRBD1	-	CASSRDHSGTDGQYF	TGTGCCAGTAGTAGGGACCACTCCGGGACAGATGGGCAGTACTTC
TRBV19	TRBJ2-1	-	-	CASRNYNEQFF	TGTGCCAGTAGAAACTACAATGAGCAGTTCTTC
TRBV30	TRBJ1-1	-	-	CAWSVEGSSTEAFF	TGTGCCTGGAGTGTAGAGGGCTCGTCCACTGAAGCTTTCTTT
TRBV5-4	TRBJ2-1	TRBD2	-	CASSPGGSSYNEQFF	TGTGCCAGCAGCCCGGGCGGGAGCTCCTACAATGAGCAGTTCTTC
TRBV18	TRBJ2-7	TRBD1	-	CASYSGTGGNEQYF	TGTGCCAGCTATTCCGGGACAGGGGGCAACGAGCAGTACTTC
TRBV9	TRBJ1-1	TRBD1	once	CASSTGARAFF	TGTGCCAGCAGCACAGGGGCCCGGGCTTTCTTT
TRBV24-1	TRBJ2-1	-	-	CATSDLYEQFF	TGTGCCACCAGTGATTTGTATGAGCAGTTCTTC
TRBV19	TRBJ2-1	-	-	CASIGLLGRQQFF	TGTGCCAGTATCGGGCTGTTGGGCAGGCAGCAGTTCTTC
TRBV18	TRBJ1-5	-	-	CASSPTVPRGYQPQHF	TGTGCCAGCTCACCCACCGTCCCCCGAGGGTATCAGCCCCAGCATTTT
TRBV27	TRBJ2-3	TRBD2	-	CASSSGTYTDTQYF	TGTGCCAGCAGTAGCGGGACCTACACAGATACGCAGTATTTT
TRBV15	TRBJ1-5	-	-	CATSRDDHSNQPQHF	TGTGCCACCAGCAGAGATGATCATAGCAATCAGCCCCAGCATTTT
TRBV18	TRBJ1-2	TRBD1	-	CASSPGTAPNYGYTF	TGTGCCAGCTCACCCGGGACAGCACCTAACTATGGCTACACCTTC
TRBV6-5	TRBJ1-2	-	-	CASSQGHNYGYTF	TGTGCCAGCAGCCAGGGACATAACTATGGCTACACCTTC
TRBV7-2	TRBJ2-3	-	-	CASSWVASGTDTQYF	TGTGCCAGCAGCTGGGTGGCTAGCGGCACAGATACGCAGTATTTT
TRBV28	TRBJ2-7	TRBD1	-	CASTPDRGAYEQYF	TGTGCCAGCACCCCCGACAGGGGGGCCTACGAGCAGTACTTC
TRBV3-1/TRBV3-2	TRBJ2-2	TRBD2	-	CASSQFVAGTGELFF	TGTGCCAGCAGCCAATTCGTAGCGGGAACCGGGGAGCTGTTTTTT
TRBV5-1	TRBJ1-4	-	-	CASSFRGGNEKLFF	TGCGCCAGCAGCTTCAGGGGTGGTAATGAAAAACTGTTTTTT
TRBV5-1	TRBJ1-1	-	-	CASSRGTQDTEAFF	TGCGCCAGCAGTCGGGGAACCCAGGACACTGAAGCTTTCTTT
TRBV28	TRBJ1-2	-	once	CASSGQTYGYTF	TGTGCCAGCAGTGGACAGACTTATGGCTACACCTTC
TRBV6-5	TRBJ1-1	-	-	CASVGARGTEAFF	TGTGCCAGCGTCGGAGCCCGGGGGACTGAAGCTTTCTTT
TRBV5-1	TRBJ1-1	TRBD1	once	CASSYTGGQTEAFF	TGCGCCAGCAGCTACACAGGGGGTCAAACTGAAGCTTTCTTT
TRBV6-5	TRBJ1-3	-	-	CASRAEVGLIYF	TGTGCCAGCAGGGCTGAAGTAGGGCTCATATATTTT
TRBV28	TRBJ1-2	-	-	CASMGTPANYGYTF	TGTGCCAGCATGGGGACACCAGCTAACTATGGCTACACCTTC
TRBV18	TRBJ2-1	TRBD2	-	CASSATSGMNEQFF	TGTGCCAGCTCAGCGACTAGCGGGATGAATGAGCAGTTCTTC
TRBV4-1	TRBJ2-1	TRBD1	-	CASSRGTVPSYNEQFF	TGCGCCAGCAGCCGTGGGACAGTCCCGTCCTACAATGAGCAGTTCTTC
TRBV3-1/TRBV3-2	TRBJ1-5	-	-	CASSQDLRDGQPQHF	TGTGCCAGCAGCCAAGATCTCAGGGATGGTCAGCCCCAGCATTTT
TRBV3-1/TRBV3-2	TRBJ2-1	TRBD2	-	CASSQGLAGTNEQFF	TGTGCCAGCAGCCAGGGACTAGCGGGAACTAATGAGCAGTTCTTC
TRBV10-3	TRBJ1-3	-	-	CAISDPRGGNTIYF	TGTGCCATCAGTGACCCGCGAGGCGGAAACACCATATATTTT
TRBV5-1	TRBJ2-1	TRBD2	-	CASSLSGTSEYNEQFF	TGCGCCAGCAGCTTGAGTGGGACTAGCGAGTACAATGAGCAGTTCTTC
TRBV9	TRBJ1-1	-	-	CASGSPAFF	TGTGCCAGCGGTAGTCCTGCTTTCTTT
TRBV4-1	TRBJ1-3	-	once	CASSHLLSGGRRSSGNTIYF	TGCGCCAGCAGCCACTTACTCTCGGGGGGCCGCAGGAGCTCTGGAAACACCATATATTTT